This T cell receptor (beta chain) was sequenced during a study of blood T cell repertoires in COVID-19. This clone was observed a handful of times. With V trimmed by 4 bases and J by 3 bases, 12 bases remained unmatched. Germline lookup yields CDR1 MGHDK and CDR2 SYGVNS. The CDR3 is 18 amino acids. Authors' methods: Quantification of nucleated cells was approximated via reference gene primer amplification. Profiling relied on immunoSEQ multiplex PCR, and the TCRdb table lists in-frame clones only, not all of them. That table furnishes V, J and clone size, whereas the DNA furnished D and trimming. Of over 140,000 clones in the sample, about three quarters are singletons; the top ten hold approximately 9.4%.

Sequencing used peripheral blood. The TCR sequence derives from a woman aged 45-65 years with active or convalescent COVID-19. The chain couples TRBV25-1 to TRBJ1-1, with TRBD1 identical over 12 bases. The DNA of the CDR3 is TGTGCCAGCAGTGGACTGCAGGGACAGGGGGCAGGAGACACTGAAGCTTTCTTT. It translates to CASSGLQGQGAGDTEAFF.